These 16 T cell receptor beta chains originate from one sample sequenced in a study of neurological immune-mediated disorders. TCRdb called the 5' RACE reads again in MiXCR, with one record for every CDR3 protein. The data contain approximately 36,000 distinct CDR3 sequences, under 4% of them singletons. Time point indicated: longitudinal time-point 1 (baseline). The sequencing sample was made of PBMCs. The source is a woman between 55 and 75 years old with multiple sclerosis.

This clonotype was detected many times. This chain connects TRBV7-8 to TRBJ1-1, with D tentatively TRBD1 (5 bases). CDR1 is SGHVS and CDR2 is FQNEAQ in the germline V gene. The CDR3 contains 12 residues. Deletions cut 2 bases from V and 13 bases from J, with 14 bases between. CDR3 region: CASSLPGTGHFF. The DNA of the CDR3 is TGTGCCAGCAGCTTACCCGGGACGGGGCATTTCTTT.

This clonotype was seen at least ten times. The chain employs TRBV20-1 and TRBJ1-6, with TRBD1 identical over 7 bases. Germline CDR1 is DFQATT and CDR2 is SNEGSKA (reference sequence). The CDR3 loop spans 14 amino acids. J was trimmed by 10 bases and V by 5 bases; bases with no gene match: 11. CDR3 loop: CSARSGTVWSPLHF. CDR3 sequence (DNA): TGCAGTGCTCGATCCGGGACAGTGTGGTCACCCCTCCACTTT.

This clonotype was seen ten or more times. This sequence joins TRBV20-1 and TRBJ1-1; 11 nucleotides line up with TRBD1. Germline lookup yields CDR1 DFQATT and CDR2 SNEGSKA (reference sequence). This CDR3 comprises 16 residues. Trimming cost V 6 bases and J 8 bases; bases outside gene matches: 17. The DNA of the CDR3 is TGCAGTGCCCAAGGACAGGGGGCCCTCTTGTTCCACGAAGCTTTCTTT. As protein: CSAQGQGALLFHEAFF.

This clonotype was observed many times. This chain uses TRBV5-6 with TRBJ2-7; D ambiguous. This CDR3 has 14 amino acids. V lost 4 bases, J lost 3 bases, and 14 bases lay in between. In germline, CDR1 is SGHDT, CDR2 YYEEEE. CDR3 loop: CASSRPPGNYEQYF. The CDR3 coding sequence is TGTGCCAGCAGCCGCCCTCCTGGGAACTACGAGCAGTACTTC.

This clonotype appeared many times. J is TRBJ2-1 and V is TRBV3-1; D ambiguous. CDR1 LGHDT and CDR2 YNNKEL come from the germline V gene (reference sequence). The CDR3 contains 12 residues. V lost 1 base, J lost 6 bases, and 4 bases lay in between. As DNA, the CDR3 is TGTGCCAGCAGCCAAGTGGGCAATGAGCAGTTCTTC. Amino acid sequence: CASSQVGNEQFF.

Remarks on this clonotype: This may be a read error, as it is one base from a much larger clone. This rearrangement joins TRBV2 to TRBJ1-5; TRBD1 is a possible D gene (6 bases). Germline lookup yields CDR1 SNHLY and CDR2 FYNNEI. CDR3 length: 15 residues. The CDR3 sequence is CASRLTTGANQHQHF. The CDR3 bases are TGTGCCAGCAGACTCACGACAGGTGCAAATCAGCACCAGCATTTT.

This clonotype was picked up many times. V and J are TRBV3-1 and TRBJ2-1; 12 bases are a match to TRBD1. CDR3 length: 14 residues. The germline V gene encodes CDR1 LGHDT and CDR2 YNNKEL (reference sequence). Trimming took 3 bases from V and 9 from J; bases not matched to a gene: 3. CDR3 nucleotide sequence: TGTGCCAGCAGCCAGGGACAGGGGGCCGTTGAGCAGTTCTTC. Translation gives CASSQGQGAVEQFF.

This clonotype was picked up many times. This sequence joins TRBV29-1 and TRBJ1-1, with 7 bases that match TRBD1. The J segment lost 1 base and the V segment lost 7 bases, leaving 3 bases of the junction unmatched. This CDR3 region has 12 residues. Germline CDR1 reads SQVTM; CDR2 reads ANQGSEA. The chain's CDR3 is CSANRGNTEAFF. Written as DNA, the CDR3 is TGCAGCGCGAACAGGGGGAACACTGAAGCTTTCTTT.

At least ten counts were recorded for this clonotype. V usage is TRBV5-1 and J usage is TRBJ1-2; possible D gene TRBD1, 6 bases. Germline V gene lookup returns CDR1 SGHRS and CDR2 YFSETQ. Between the trimmed V and J ends, which lost 4 bases and 2 bases, there was a span of 15 bases. The length of the CDR3 is 15 residues. The CDR3 nucleotides are TGCGCCAGCAGCGGGGGGCGTCAGGGCAACTATGGCTACACCTTC. It translates to CASSGGRQGNYGYTF.

This clonotype was picked up many times. The rearrangement uses TRBV20-1 and TRBJ1-1, with 9 bases that match TRBD1. The V gene's germline CDR1 is DFQATT and CDR2 SNEGSKA (reference sequence). This CDR3 comprises 14 residues. Germline trimming cut 3 bases from V and 7 bases from J; bases unmatched to any gene: 9. CDR3 nucleotide sequence: TGCAGTGCTAGTCCCGGGACAGGGATGTTTGAAGCTTTCTTT. Translating gives CSASPGTGMFEAFF.

The chain couples TRBV19 to TRBJ1-1; D may be TRBD1 (5 bases). The V and J ends lost 6 bases and 2 bases respectively, with 16 bases between them. The CDR3 sequence is 15 residues long. Germline values: CDR1 LNHDA, CDR2 SQIVND (reference sequence). Here the CDR3 DNA reads TGTGCCAGTAGGGCAGACGGGACGGCAAACACTGAAGCTTTCTTT. Translation: CASRADGTANTEAFF.

This clonotype has a count of ten or more. The J gene is TRBJ2-1, the V gene TRBV5-1, with D perhaps matching TRBD1 (5 bases). Germline V gene lookup returns CDR1 SGHRS and CDR2 YFSETQ. Trimming took 1 base from V and 2 from J, leaving 10 bases between them. The CDR3 loop spans 15 amino acids. The CDR3 bases are TGCGCCAGCAGCTTGTTGGCAGGGACCTACAATGAGCAGTTCTTC. It specifies CASSLLAGTYNEQFF.

This clonotype has a count of ten or more. The chain uses TRBV12-3 or TRBV12-4 and TRBJ1-2, with 10 bases that match TRBD1. Trimming cost V 4 bases and J 12 bases; bases outside gene matches: 5. The CDR3 spans 12 residues. CDR3 coding DNA: TGTGCCAGCAGTTCGACAGGGGGCCCTGACACCTTC. Translation: CASSSTGGPDTF.

This clonotype was recorded at least ten times. The gene calls are TRBV5-1 and TRBJ2-3; 8 bases are a match to TRBD2. The germline gives CDR1 SGHRS, CDR2 YFSETQ. The V segment lost 0 bases and the J segment 1 base; nucleotides outside the gene matches: 4. The CDR3 covers 16 residues. CDR3 amino acids: CASSLDGAGGTDTQYF. CDR3 nucleotides: TGCGCCAGCAGCTTGGATGGAGCGGGGGGCACAGATACGCAGTATTTT.

This clonotype was detected only a few times. This may be a read error, as it is one base from a much larger clone. The CDR3 nucleotides are TGCGACAGCAGAACGACGAACTATGGCTACACCTTC. Amino acid sequence: CDSRTTNYGYTF. The chain recombines TRBV5-1 with TRBJ1-2, with D hard to call. Germline V lookup: CDR1 SGHRS, CDR2 YFSETQ. This CDR3 is 12 amino acids long.

This clonotype was seen many times. The chain has TRBV9 and TRBJ1-1; 8 bases align to TRBD1. CDR1 is SGDLS and CDR2 is YYNGEE in the germline V gene. The CDR3 extends over 14 amino acids. Trimming took 4 bases from V and 5 from J; bases not matched to a gene: 7. DNA for the CDR3: TGTGCCAGCAGCCCCCGGACAGGGAAAACTGAAGCTTTCTTT. This gives the protein CASSPRTGKTEAFF.